This section outlines one TCR beta chain sequence together with its context. Antigen specificity is unknown. Though probably carrying unrecorded immune exposures, donors were nominally healthy at sampling. This sample is drawn from a study of cytomegalovirus exposure and HLA in healthy donors. Study-wide results and limits: In the analysis, some V segments, TRBV6-2 and TRBV6-3 included, were excluded as indistinguishable. It was likely that a cluster of highly shared sequence variants was a sequencing artifact.

CDR1 is MNHEY, CDR2 SMNVEV, per germline (reference sequence). The V segment lost 8 bases and the J segment 9 bases; nucleotides outside the gene matches: 14. The CDR3 is 16 residues long. The primer mix had 60 Vbeta and 13 Jbeta primers. The table came from immunoSEQ multiplex PCR; TCRdb's copy has only in-frame clones and leaves some out. The sample lists more than 95,000 clones, around 70% occurring once. This clonotype was sampled from a woman younger than 35 in good health and CMV-seronegative. V usage is TRBV27 and J usage is TRBJ1-6; 9 bases line up with TRBD1. Source material: PBMCs. The CDR3 DNA follows: TGTGCCAGCCGGGACAGGGCCACGGGCGGTAGTTCACCCCTCCACTTT. Protein sequence: CASRDRATGGSSPLHF.